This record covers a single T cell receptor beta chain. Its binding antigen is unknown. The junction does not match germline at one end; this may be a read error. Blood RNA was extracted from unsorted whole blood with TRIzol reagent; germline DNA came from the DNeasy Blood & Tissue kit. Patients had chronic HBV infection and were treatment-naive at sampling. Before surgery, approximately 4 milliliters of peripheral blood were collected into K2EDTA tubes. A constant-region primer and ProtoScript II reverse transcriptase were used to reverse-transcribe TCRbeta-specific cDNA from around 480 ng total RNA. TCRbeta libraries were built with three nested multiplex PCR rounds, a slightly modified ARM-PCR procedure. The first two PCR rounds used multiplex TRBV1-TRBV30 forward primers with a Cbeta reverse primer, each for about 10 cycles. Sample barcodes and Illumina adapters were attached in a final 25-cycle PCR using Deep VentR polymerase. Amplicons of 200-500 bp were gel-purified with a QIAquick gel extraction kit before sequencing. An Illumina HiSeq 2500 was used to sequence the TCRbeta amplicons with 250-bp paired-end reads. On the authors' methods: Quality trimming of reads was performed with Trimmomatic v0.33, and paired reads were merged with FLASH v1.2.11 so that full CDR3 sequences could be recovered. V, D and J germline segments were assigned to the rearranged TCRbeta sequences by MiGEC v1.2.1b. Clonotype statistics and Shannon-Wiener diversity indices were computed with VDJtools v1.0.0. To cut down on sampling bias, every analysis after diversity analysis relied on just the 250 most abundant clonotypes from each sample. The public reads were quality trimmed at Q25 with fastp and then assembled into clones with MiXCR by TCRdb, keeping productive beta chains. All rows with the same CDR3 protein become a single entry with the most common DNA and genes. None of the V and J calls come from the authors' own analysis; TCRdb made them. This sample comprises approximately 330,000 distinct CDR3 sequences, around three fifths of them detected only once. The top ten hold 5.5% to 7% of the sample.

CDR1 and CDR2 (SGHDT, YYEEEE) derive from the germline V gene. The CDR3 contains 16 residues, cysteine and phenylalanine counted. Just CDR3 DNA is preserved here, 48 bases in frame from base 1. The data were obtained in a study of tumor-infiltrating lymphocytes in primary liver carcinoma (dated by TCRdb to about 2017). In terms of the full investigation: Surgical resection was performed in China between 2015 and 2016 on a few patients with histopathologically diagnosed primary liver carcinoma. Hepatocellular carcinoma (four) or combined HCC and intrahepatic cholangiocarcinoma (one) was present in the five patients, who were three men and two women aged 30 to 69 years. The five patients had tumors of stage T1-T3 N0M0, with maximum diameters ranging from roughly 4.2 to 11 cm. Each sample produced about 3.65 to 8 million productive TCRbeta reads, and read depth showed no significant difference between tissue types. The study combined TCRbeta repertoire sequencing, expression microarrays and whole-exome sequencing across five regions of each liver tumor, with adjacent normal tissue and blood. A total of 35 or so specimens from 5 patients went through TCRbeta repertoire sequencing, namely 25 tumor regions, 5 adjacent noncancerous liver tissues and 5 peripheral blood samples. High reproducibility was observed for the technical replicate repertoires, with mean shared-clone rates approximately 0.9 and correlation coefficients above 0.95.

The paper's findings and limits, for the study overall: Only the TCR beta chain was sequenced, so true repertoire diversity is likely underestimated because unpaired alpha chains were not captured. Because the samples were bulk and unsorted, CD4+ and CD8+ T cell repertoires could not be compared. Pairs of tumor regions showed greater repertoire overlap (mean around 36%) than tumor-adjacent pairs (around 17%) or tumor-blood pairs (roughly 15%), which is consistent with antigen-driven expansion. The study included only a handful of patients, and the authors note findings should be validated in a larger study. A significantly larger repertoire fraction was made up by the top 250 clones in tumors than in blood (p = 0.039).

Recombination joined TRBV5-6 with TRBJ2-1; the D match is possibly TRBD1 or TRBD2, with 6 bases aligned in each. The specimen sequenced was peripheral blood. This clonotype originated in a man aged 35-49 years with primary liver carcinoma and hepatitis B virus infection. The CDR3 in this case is CACSRRGAPGTNEQFF. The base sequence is TGTGCCTGCAGCCGTAGGGGGGCGCCTGGGACCAATGAGCAGTTCTTC.